These 8 T cell receptor beta chains came from one sample sequenced in a study of shared clonotypes between healthy human individuals. Sequenced by immunoSEQ multiplex PCR; TCRdb stores in-frame clones only, minus some. The table records about 2 million clones, approximately 94% of them present only once. Terminally differentiated effector memory CD45RA+ cells were left out of the naive CD8 fraction, which was CD45RO-negative and positively selected for CCR7. The sample consisted of naive CD8+ T cells sorted from blood. All receptors derive from a man between 18 and 35 years old in good health.

A single count supports this clone. The V and J genes are TRBV4-1 and TRBJ1-4, with D possibly matching TRBD1 (6 bases). The CDR3 has 15 amino acids. The germline V and J ends were trimmed by 2 bases and 8 bases, with 15 bases remaining between them. Germline V gives CDR1 MGHRA, CDR2 YSYEKL. DNA for the CDR3: TGCGCCAGCAGCCAACCAAACAGGGAGGGCGAAAAACTGTTTTTT. Residues: CASSQPNREGEKLFF.

The chain uses TRBV6-1 and TRBJ2-7, with 7 bases aligning to TRBD1. The CDR3 runs to 13 residues. The V segment lost 1 base and the J segment 5 bases; nucleotides outside the gene matches: 2. Per the germline V gene, CDR1 is MNHNS and CDR2 is SASEGT. The chain's CDR3 is CASSEVDRDEQYF. The CDR3 DNA reads as TGTGCCAGCAGTGAAGTCGACAGGGACGAGCAGTACTTC.

The chain couples TRBV4-3 to TRBJ2-3; perhaps TRBD1 as D (6 bases). Germline V gives CDR1 LGHNA, CDR2 YSLEER. Trimming took off 0 bases at V and 2 bases at J, with 9 bases between the two ends. The CDR3 sequence is 15 residues long. The CDR3: CASSQEDRVTDTQYF. The CDR3 coding sequence is TGCGCCAGCAGCCAAGAGGACAGAGTCACAGATACGCAGTATTTT.

CDR3 DNA: TGTGCCAGCTGGGGACAGGGTGGTCAGCCCCAGCATTTT. Translated, it gives CASWGQGGQPQHF. The J gene is TRBJ1-5, the V gene TRBV6-1; 9 nucleotides match TRBD1. The V gene end was trimmed by 8 bases and the J gene end by 6 bases; junction bases not matched to a gene: 5. The germline V gene has CDR1 MNHNS and CDR2 SASEGT. The CDR3 has 13 amino acids.

A note on this clone: The same CDR3 is also encoded by other DNA sequences in this sample. The V gene is TRBV4-3, the J gene TRBJ2-7; no reliable D call. Germline V gene lookup returns CDR1 LGHNA and CDR2 YSLEER. V was trimmed by 0 bases and J by 1 base, leaving 4 bases between them. CDR3 length equals 13 residues. The CDR3 region has the DNA TGCGCCAGCAGCCAAGACACGTCCTACGAGCAGTACTTC. Amino acid sequence: CASSQDTSYEQYF.

J is TRBJ1-6 and V is TRBV30, with D maybe TRBD1 (5 bases). The V gene's germline CDR1 is GTSNPN and CDR2 SVGIG (reference sequence). Trimming took off 2 bases at V and 3 bases at J, with 8 bases between the two ends. The CDR3 is made up of 14 amino acids. Written as DNA, the CDR3 is TGTGCCTGGAGTTTAGGGGACTATAATTCACCCCTCCACTTT. Protein sequence: CAWSLGDYNSPLHF.

The genes are TRBV13 and TRBJ1-1, with 7 bases aligning to TRBD1. The CDR3 extends over 12 amino acids. Germline loops: CDR1 PRHDT, CDR2 FYEKMQ (reference sequence). J gave up 7 bases and V 3 bases, and 2 bases lay outside the gene matches. This chain's CDR3 is CASSFTGDEAFF. The CDR3 nucleotides are TGTGCCAGCAGCTTCACAGGGGATGAAGCTTTCTTT.

Regarding this clone: This sample includes further DNA sequences coding for the same CDR3. V is TRBV4-1 and J is TRBJ2-7; D call uncertain. The CDR3 has 13 amino acids. The V gene lost 1 base and the J gene lost 2 bases, with 6 bases spanning the gap. Germline values: CDR1 MGHRA, CDR2 YSYEKL. The CDR3 DNA reads TGCGCCAGCAGCCAAGCACGGACCTACGAGCAGTACTTC. It yields the protein CASSQARTYEQYF.